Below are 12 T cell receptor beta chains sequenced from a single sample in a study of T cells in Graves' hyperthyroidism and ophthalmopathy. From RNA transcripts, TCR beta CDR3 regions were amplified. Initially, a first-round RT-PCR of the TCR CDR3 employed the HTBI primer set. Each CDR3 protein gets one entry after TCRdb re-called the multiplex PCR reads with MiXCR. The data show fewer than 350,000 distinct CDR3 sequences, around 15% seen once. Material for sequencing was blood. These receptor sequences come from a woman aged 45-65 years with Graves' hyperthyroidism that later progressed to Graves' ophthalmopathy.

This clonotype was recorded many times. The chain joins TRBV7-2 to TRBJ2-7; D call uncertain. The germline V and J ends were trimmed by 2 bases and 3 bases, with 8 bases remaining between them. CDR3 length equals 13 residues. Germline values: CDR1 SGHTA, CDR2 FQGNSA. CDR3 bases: TGTGCCAGCAGCTTAAAGGACCGCTACGAGCAGTACTTC. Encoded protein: CASSLKDRYEQYF.

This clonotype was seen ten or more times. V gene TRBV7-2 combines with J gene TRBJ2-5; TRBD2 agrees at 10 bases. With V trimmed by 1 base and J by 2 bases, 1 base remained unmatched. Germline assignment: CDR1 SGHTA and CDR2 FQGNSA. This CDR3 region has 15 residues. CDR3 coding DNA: TGTGCCAGCAGCTTAGTTAGCGGGGGGCAAGAGACCCAGTACTTC. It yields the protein CASSLVSGGQETQYF.

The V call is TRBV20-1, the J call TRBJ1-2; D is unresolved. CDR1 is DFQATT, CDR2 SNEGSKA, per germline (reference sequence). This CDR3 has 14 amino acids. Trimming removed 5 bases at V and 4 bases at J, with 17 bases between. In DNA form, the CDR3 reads TGCAGTGCTGTCCCCGCTAGCGGGAGCTATGGCTACACCTTC. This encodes CSAVPASGSYGYTF.

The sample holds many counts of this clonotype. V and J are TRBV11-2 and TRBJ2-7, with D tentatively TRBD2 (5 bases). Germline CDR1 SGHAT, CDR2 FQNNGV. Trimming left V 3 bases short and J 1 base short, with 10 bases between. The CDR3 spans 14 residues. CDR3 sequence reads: CASSFDYQSYEQYF. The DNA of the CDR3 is TGTGCCAGCAGCTTCGACTACCAGTCCTACGAGCAGTACTTC.

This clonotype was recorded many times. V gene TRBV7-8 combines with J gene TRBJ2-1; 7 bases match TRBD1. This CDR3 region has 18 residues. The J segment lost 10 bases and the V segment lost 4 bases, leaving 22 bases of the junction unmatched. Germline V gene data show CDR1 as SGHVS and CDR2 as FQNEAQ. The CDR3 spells CASSSNSGTAMGPREQFF. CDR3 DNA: TGTGCCAGCAGCTCCAATTCCGGGACAGCGATGGGTCCGAGGGAGCAGTTCTTC.

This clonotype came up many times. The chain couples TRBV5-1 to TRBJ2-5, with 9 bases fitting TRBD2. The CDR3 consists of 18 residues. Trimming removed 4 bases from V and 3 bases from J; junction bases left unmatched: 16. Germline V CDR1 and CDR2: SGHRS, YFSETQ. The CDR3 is CASSRSASGNRPKETQYF. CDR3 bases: TGCGCCAGCAGCAGATCGGCTAGCGGGAATCGCCCTAAAGAGACCCAGTACTTC. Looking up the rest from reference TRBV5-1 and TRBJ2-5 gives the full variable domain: KAGVTQTPRYLIKTRGQQVTLSCSPISGHRSVSWYQQTPGQGLQFLFEYFSETQRNKGNFPGRFSGRQFSNSRSEMNVSTLELGDSALYLCASSRSASGNRPKETQYFGPGTRLLVL.

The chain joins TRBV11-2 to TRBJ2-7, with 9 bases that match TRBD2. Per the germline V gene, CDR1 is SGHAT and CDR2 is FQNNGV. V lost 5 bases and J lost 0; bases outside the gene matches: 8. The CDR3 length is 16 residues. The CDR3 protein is CASSRLAREGSYEQYF. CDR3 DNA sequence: TGTGCCAGCAGCCGATTAGCGCGGGAGGGCTCCTACGAGCAGTACTTC.

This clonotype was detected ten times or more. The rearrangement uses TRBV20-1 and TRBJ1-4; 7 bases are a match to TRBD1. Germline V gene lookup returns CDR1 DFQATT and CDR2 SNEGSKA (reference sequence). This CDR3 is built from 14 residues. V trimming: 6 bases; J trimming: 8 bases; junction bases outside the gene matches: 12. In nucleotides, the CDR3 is TGCAGTGCACTCTCCGGGACAGAGTTAGAAAAACTGTTTTTT. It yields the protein CSALSGTELEKLFF.

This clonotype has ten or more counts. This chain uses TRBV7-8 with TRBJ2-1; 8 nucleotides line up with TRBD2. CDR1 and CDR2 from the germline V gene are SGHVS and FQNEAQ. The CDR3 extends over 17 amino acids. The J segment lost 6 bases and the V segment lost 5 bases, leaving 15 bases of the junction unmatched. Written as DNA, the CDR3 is TGTGCCAGCAGCCTCGACGTCCGGGAGGGTTTGGTCAATGAGCAGTTCTTC. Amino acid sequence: CASSLDVREGLVNEQFF. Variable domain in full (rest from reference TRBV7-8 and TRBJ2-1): GAGVSQSPRYKVAKRGQDVALRCDPISGHVSLFWYQQALGQGPEFLTYFQNEAQLDKSGLPSDRFFAERPEGSVSTLKIQRTQQEDSAVYLCASSLDVREGLVNEQFFGPGTRLTVL.

CDR3 loop: CASSQYGTEAFF. DNA of the CDR3: TGTGCCAGCAGCCAGTACGGGACTGAAGCTTTCTTT. V gene TRBV14 combines with J gene TRBJ1-1; D remains unclear. Germline CDR1 reads SGHDN; CDR2 reads FVKESK. The V end was cut by 3 bases, the J end by 5 bases, with 7 bases between. The CDR3 runs 12 residues.

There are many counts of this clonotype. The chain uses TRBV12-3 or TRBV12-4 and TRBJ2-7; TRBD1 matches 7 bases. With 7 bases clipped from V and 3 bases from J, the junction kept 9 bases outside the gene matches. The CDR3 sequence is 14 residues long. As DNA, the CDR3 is TGTGCCAGCAACTTACAGGGGCCCCTCTACGAGCAGTACTTC. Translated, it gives CASNLQGPLYEQYF.

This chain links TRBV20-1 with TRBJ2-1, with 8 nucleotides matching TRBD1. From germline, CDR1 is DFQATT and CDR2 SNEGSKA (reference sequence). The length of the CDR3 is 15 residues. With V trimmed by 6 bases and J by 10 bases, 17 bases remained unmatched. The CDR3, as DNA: TGCAGTGCCTTGGCCGGACAGGGAAACTTGGGAGAGCAGTTCTTC. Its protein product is CSALAGQGNLGEQFF.